The 5 T cell receptor beta chains in this list originate from one sample, sequenced in a study of human thymus T cells. Resections from corrective heart surgery supplied the thymus tissue. Clones were read by immunoSEQ multiplex PCR, and TCRdb kept only the in-frame ones, dropping some. The sample has around 70,000 clones, 95% seen once. Sequences were obtained from thymus tissue. The source of these receptors is a girl under three years old with a congenital heart defect but otherwise immunologically healthy.

The chain carries TRBV5-6 and TRBJ1-1; 7 positions agree with TRBD1. Trimming at V came to 4 bases and at J to 2 bases, leaving 8 bases not matched to a gene. This CDR3 has 15 residues. Germline V lookup: CDR1 SGHDT, CDR2 YYEEEE. CDR3 residues: CASSQTGRFNTEAFF. DNA of the CDR3: TGTGCCAGCAGCCAGACAGGGAGATTTAACACTGAAGCTTTCTTT.

The V gene is TRBV30, the J gene TRBJ1-1; TRBD1 is a possible D gene (6 bases). The CDR3 runs 8 residues. Germline V gene data show CDR1 as GTSNPN and CDR2 as SVGIG (reference sequence). The CDR3 DNA is TGTGCACAAGGGGGGGCTTTCTTT. Amino acids: CAQGGAFF.

The rearrangement uses TRBV5-4 and TRBJ1-3, with D unresolved. The germline V gene has CDR1 SGHNT and CDR2 YYREEE (reference sequence). This CDR3 contains 13 residues. Trimming removed 3 bases at V and 8 bases at J, with 12 bases between. The CDR3 sequence is CASSSQREDTIYF. DNA of the CDR3: TGTGCCAGCAGCTCGCAGAGGGAAGACACCATATATTTT.

This clone was detected only a few times. The J gene is TRBJ2-3, the V gene TRBV5-6, with D possibly being TRBD1 or TRBD2 (5 bases each). Trimming took 4 bases from V and 6 from J, leaving 15 bases between them. Germline V gene data show CDR1 as SGHDT and CDR2 as YYEEEE. The CDR3 extends over 14 amino acids. The CDR3 DNA reads as TGTGCCAGCAGCCAATCTGGGGGTGCCGATACGCAGTATTTT. It codes for CASSQSGGADTQYF.

The CDR3 DNA is TGTGCCAGCAGCTTGTTAATAGGGGCTACTAGAACGAACACTGAAGCTTTCTTT. Translating gives CASSLLIGATRTNTEAFF. V is TRBV5-5 and J is TRBJ1-1; perhaps TRBD1 as D (5 bases). Germline values: CDR1 SGHKS, CDR2 YYEKEE (reference sequence). V dropped 1 base and J dropped 1 base, with 20 bases sitting between them. The CDR3 covers 18 residues.